The rows below give T cell receptor beta chains drawn from one sample of a study of T-cell reconstitution after alpha-beta-depleted transplantation in children. TCRdb independently ran MiXCR on the PCR reads; one entry per CDR3 protein. The repertoire holds about 540,000 distinct CDR3 sequences, with about 17% as singletons. This specimen was PBMCs from the stem cell graft donor, taken from the stem cell graft. The receptors originated from a human donor who donated a stem cell graft to a child with acute lymphoblastic leukemia. CDR3s include the opening cysteine and the closing phenylalanine or tryptophan. A D gene is named only where the DNA matches it firmly. Rows may omit the clone size; those that give it use once, few, many or a size class.

length	size	D	J	V	DNA	CDR3
13	NA	NA	TRBJ2-7	TRBV20-1	TGCAGTGCCACAGGCGAGCCCTCCTACGAGCAGTACTTC	CSATGEPSYEQYF
14	many	NA	TRBJ2-3	TRBV7-3	TGTGCCAGCAGCCAAGGGGGGAGCACAGATACGCAGTATTTT	CASSQGGSTDTQYF
12	NA	NA	TRBJ2-2	TRBV29-1	TGCAGCGTCCGATTCCCCACCGGGGAGCTGTTTTTT	CSVRFPTGELFF
16	NA	TRBD2	TRBJ2-2	TRBV20-1	TGCAGTGCTGCTGGGGGACTAGCGGGAGGGCCGGGGGAGCTGTTTTTT	CSAAGGLAGGPGELFF
12	few	NA	TRBJ2-2	TRBV6-5	TGTGCCAGCAGATTCGAGCCCGGGGAGCTGTTTTTT	CASRFEPGELFF
18	few	TRBD1	TRBJ2-3	TRBV5-6	TGTGCCAGCAGCGCAACCCCCGGGACAGGGGGCCCGAAAAATACGCAGTATTTT	CASSATPGTGGPKNTQYF
14	few	NA	TRBJ2-1	TRBV20-1	TGCAGTGCTAGGTGGGGGGTGACCTACAATGAGCAGTTCTTC	CSARWGVTYNEQFF
20	NA	NA	TRBJ1-1	TRBV12-3/TRBV12-4	TGTGCCAGCAGTCCCGTTCAGGGGACGATTGCTAGTCTGATGAACACTGAAGCTTTCTTT	CASSPVQGTIASLMNTEAFF
14	NA	NA	TRBJ2-1	TRBV5-1	TGCGCCAGCGGTGAGGGGTTGCGGCGTTTGGGGCAGTTCTTC	CASGEGLRRLGQFF
16	NA	NA	TRBJ2-1	TRBV6-5	TGTGCCAGCAGTTATTCCGACTGGCCCACGAGCTATGAGCAGTTCTTC	CASSYSDWPTSYEQFF
14	NA	TRBD1	TRBJ1-4	TRBV5-1	TGCGCCAGCGCCCGGGACAGACCTAATGAAAAACTGTTTTTT	CASARDRPNEKLFF
17	few	TRBD1	TRBJ1-2	TRBV9	TGTGCCAGCAGCGTATCTTCCGGGACAGGGCCCAACTATGGCTACACCTTC	CASSVSSGTGPNYGYTF
16	NA	NA	TRBJ2-4	TRBV5-1	TGCGCCAGCAGCCCCGAGCCAGGGGAGGCCAAAAACATTCAGTACTTC	CASSPEPGEAKNIQYF
14	NA	NA	TRBJ1-1	TRBV27	TGTGCCAGCAGGGCTCGGGTGGGTGGCACTGAAGCTTTCTTT	CASRARVGGTEAFF
15	few	TRBD2	TRBJ2-7	TRBV12-3/TRBV12-4	TGTGCCAGCAGGCCGACTAGCGGGACATTGTACGAGCAGTACTTC	CASRPTSGTLYEQYF
15	NA	TRBD1	TRBJ1-2	TRBV7-8	TGTGCCAGCAGCGCAGACAGGGGGCGCGGCTATGGCTACACCTTC	CASSADRGRGYGYTF
15	NA	TRBD2	TRBJ2-1	TRBV9	TGTGCCAGCAGCGTGACTAGCATACCCTACAATGAGCAGTTCTTC	CASSVTSIPYNEQFF
13	few	NA	TRBJ2-3	TRBV29-1	TGCAGCGTTGAATTACTGAGCACAGATACGCAGTATTTT	CSVELLSTDTQYF
13	NA	NA	TRBJ1-5	TRBV20-1	TGCAGTGCGCGACGGCCCGGGAATCAGCCCCAGCATTTT	CSARRPGNQPQHF
16	few	NA	TRBJ1-5	TRBV7-2	TGTGCCAGCAGCTTAGCGCGGGGGGCCTTCAATCAGCCCCAGCATTTT	CASSLARGAFNQPQHF
15	NA	NA	TRBJ2-5	TRBV5-1	TGCGCCAGCAGCCCCGGGGGCGGTTCGAAAGAGACCCAGTACTTC	CASSPGGGSKETQYF
16	few	NA	TRBJ1-1	TRBV6-1	TGTGCCAGCAGTAGGGGACGGATCTCAGAATACACTGAAGCTTTCTTT	CASSRGRISEYTEAFF
16	NA	TRBD2	TRBJ2-1	TRBV30	TGTGCCTGGAGTGTACGCCTAGCGGGAATCTTGGATGAGCAGTTCTTC	CAWSVRLAGILDEQFF
15	few	TRBD1	TRBJ1-4	TRBV4-1	TGCGCCAGCAGCCAAGAGAACAGGGGGCCTGAAAAACTGTTTTTT	CASSQENRGPEKLFF
12	few	TRBD1	TRBJ1-1	TRBV5-1	TGCGCCAGCGGACAGGCGAACACTGAAGCTTTCTTT	CASGQANTEAFF
13	few	NA	TRBJ2-1	TRBV19	TGTGCCAGTAGTAAAGTCTATTACAATGAGCAGTTCTTC	CASSKVYYNEQFF
12	NA	NA	TRBJ2-5	TRBV5-4	TGTGCCAGCAGCTTGTACGGGAATGCCCAGTACTTC	CASSLYGNAQYF
15	many	TRBD1	TRBJ2-7	TRBV20-1	TGCAGTGCTATAACCCCCGGGACAGGGAGGTACGAGCAGTACTTC	CSAITPGTGRYEQYF
15	NA	TRBD1	TRBJ1-5	TRBV18	TGTGCCAGCTCACCCAGACAGGGCGATAATCAGCCCCAGCATTTT	CASSPRQGDNQPQHF
15	few	NA	TRBJ1-5	TRBV6-2/TRBV6-3	TGTGCCAGCAGCCTGGGAACGGGGGGGTATCAGCCCCAGCATTTT	CASSLGTGGYQPQHF
16	NA	NA	TRBJ2-7	TRBV5-1	TGCGCCAGCAGCTTAGCCAAGAACAGCTATTCCTACGAGCAGTACTTC	CASSLAKNSYSYEQYF
13	NA	NA	TRBJ1-2	TRBV20-1	TGCAGTGCTAGAGTAAGAGCAGGCTATGGCTACACCTTC	CSARVRAGYGYTF
19	NA	TRBD1	TRBJ1-4	TRBV5-1	TGCGCCAGCAGCTTTGGGAACCGGGACAGGGAACCTATTCGGACCAAACTGTTTTTT	CASSFGNRDREPIRTKLFF
16	NA	NA	TRBJ1-2	TRBV5-1	TGCGCCAGCAGCTTGGCGTATGGGGGACCCATGAATGGCTACACCTTC	CASSLAYGGPMNGYTF
14	NA	NA	TRBJ2-1	TRBV6-5	TGTGCCAGCAGTTACGGTGGGAGTAGCGGTGAGCAGTTCTTC	CASSYGGSSGEQFF
13	few	NA	TRBJ1-1	TRBV7-9	TGTGCCAGCAGCTTTCAAACCGCCTCCAGAGCTTTCTTT	CASSFQTASRAFF
19	NA	NA	TRBJ1-5	TRBV27	TGTGCCGCCTTTTATGGGGACCTACAGAAAGGGGTAGGCAATCAGCCCCAGCATTTT	CAAFYGDLQKGVGNQPQHF
15	few	TRBD1	TRBJ1-1	TRBV20-1	TGCAGTGCGGAGGGGACAGGGGGCCCCCACTCGAAAGCTTTCTTT	CSAEGTGGPHSKAFF
18	NA	TRBD1	TRBJ1-5	TRBV25-1	TGTGCCAGCAGATCTCCTAGGAACAGGGGGGGCCGCAATCAGCCCCAGCATTTT	CASRSPRNRGGRNQPQHF
14	many	NA	TRBJ2-7	TRBV12-3/TRBV12-4	TGTGCCAGCAGTTTGAGTAGCGCGAACCTTGAGCAGTACTTC	CASSLSSANLEQYF
14	NA	NA	TRBJ2-7	TRBV11-2	TGTGCCAGCAGCTTAGACCTTACAGGATACGAGCAGTACTTC	CASSLDLTGYEQYF
15	NA	TRBD2	TRBJ2-7	TRBV20-1	TGCAGTGCTAGACGACGGGGGGGCTCCTCCTACGAGCAGTACTTC	CSARRRGGSSYEQYF